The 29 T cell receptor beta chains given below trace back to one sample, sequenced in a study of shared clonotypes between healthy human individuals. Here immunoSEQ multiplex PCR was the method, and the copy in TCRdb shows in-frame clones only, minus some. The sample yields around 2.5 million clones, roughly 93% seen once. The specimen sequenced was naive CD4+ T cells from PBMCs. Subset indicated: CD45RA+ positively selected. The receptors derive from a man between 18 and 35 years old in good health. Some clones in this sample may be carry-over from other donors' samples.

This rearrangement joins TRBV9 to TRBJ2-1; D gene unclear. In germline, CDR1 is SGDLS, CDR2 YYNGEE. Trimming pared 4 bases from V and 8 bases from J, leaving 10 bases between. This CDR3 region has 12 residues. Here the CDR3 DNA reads TGTGCCAGCAGCTTACTCCCGGATGAGCAGTTCTTC. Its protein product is CASSLLPDEQFF.

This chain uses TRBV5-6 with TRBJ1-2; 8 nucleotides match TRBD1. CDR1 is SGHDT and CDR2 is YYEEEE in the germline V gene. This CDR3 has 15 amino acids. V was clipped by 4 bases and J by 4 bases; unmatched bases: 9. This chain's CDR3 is CASSLDRAVGYGYTF. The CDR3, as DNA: TGTGCCAGCAGCCTGGACAGGGCGGTCGGCTATGGCTACACCTTC.

Written as DNA, the CDR3 is TGTGCCAGCAGCGTAGAGACAGGGGGCGAGGGCTACACCTTC. This gives the protein CASSVETGGEGYTF. This chain joins TRBV9 and TRBJ1-2; 10 bases agree with TRBD1. The length of the CDR3 is 14 residues. Trimming took 0 bases from V and 8 from J; bases not matched to a gene: 4. The V gene's germline CDR1 is SGDLS and CDR2 YYNGEE. Full variable domain (missing parts from reference TRBV9 and TRBJ1-2): DSGVTQTPKHLITATGQRVTLRCSPRSGDLSVYWYQQSLDQGLQFLIQYYNGEERAKGNILERFSAQQFPDLHSELNLSSLELGDSALYFCASSVETGGEGYTFGSGTRLTVV.

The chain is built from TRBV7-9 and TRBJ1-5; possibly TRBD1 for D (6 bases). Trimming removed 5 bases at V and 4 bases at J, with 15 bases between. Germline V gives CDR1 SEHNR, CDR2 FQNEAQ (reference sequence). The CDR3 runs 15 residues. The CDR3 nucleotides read TGTGCCAGCAGCGGAGACAGGACGGGGAATCAGCCCCAGCATTTT. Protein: CASSGDRTGNQPQHF.

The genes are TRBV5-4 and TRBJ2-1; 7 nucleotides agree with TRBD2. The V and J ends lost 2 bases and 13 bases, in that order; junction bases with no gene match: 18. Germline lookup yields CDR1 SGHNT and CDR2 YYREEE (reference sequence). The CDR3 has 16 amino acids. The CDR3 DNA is TGTGCCAGCAGCTTAGGAGGGAGGGCAAAATGGAGGGGCCAGTTCTTC. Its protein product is CASSLGGRAKWRGQFF.

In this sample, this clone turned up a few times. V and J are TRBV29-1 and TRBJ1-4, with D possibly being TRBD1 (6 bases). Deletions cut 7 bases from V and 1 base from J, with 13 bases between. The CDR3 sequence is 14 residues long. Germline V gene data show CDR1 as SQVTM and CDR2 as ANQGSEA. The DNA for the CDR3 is TGCAGCGGGATTACGACAGGAACTAATGAAAAACTGTTTTTT. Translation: CSGITTGTNEKLFF.

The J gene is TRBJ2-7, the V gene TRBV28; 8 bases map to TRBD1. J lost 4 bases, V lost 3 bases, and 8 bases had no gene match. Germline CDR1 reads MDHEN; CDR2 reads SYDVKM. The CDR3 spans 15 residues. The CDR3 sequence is CASSFWAGGRYEQYF. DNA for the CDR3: TGTGCCAGCAGTTTCTGGGCAGGGGGCAGGTACGAGCAGTACTTC.

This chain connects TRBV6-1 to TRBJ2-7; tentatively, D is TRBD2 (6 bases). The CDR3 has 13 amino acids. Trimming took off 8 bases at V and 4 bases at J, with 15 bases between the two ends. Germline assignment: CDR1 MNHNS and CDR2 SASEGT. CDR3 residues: CASGRDWDYEQYF. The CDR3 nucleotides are TGTGCCAGCGGCCGGGACTGGGATTACGAGCAGTACTTC.

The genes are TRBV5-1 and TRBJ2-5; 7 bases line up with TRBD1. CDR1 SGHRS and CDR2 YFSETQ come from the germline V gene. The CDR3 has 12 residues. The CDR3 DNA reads TGCGTAGAATCCGACAGGGAAGAGACCCAGTACTTC. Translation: CVESDREETQYF.

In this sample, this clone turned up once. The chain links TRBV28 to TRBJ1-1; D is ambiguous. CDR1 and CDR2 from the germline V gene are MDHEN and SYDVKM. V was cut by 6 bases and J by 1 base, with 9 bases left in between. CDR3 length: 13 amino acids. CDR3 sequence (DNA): TGTGCCAGCAGCCCGGCGGCGAACACTGAAGCTTTCTTT. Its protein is CASSPAANTEAFF. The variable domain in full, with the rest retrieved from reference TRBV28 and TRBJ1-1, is DVKVTQSSRYLVKRTGEKVFLECVQDMDHENMFWYRQDPGLGLRLIYFSYDVKMKEKGDIPEGYSVSREKKERFSLILESASTNQTSMYLCASSPAANTEAFFGQGTRLTVV.

Written as DNA, the CDR3 is TGTGCCTGGAGTGCCGGGCACGGAAACACCATATATTTT. This gives the protein CAWSAGHGNTIYF. V usage is TRBV30 and J usage is TRBJ1-3, with D unresolved. Germline V gene lookup returns CDR1 GTSNPN and CDR2 SVGIG (reference sequence). The V gene lost 1 base and the J gene lost 4 bases, with 8 bases spanning the gap. The CDR3 covers 13 residues.

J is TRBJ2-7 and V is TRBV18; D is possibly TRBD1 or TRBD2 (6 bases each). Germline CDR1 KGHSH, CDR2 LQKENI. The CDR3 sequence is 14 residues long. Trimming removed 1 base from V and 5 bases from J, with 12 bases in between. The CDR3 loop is CASSPLKGGHEQYF. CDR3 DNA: TGTGCCAGCTCACCACTGAAGGGGGGCCACGAGCAGTACTTC.

This CDR3 reads CASSSTGTSGNNEQFF. For the CDR3, the DNA is TGTGCCAGCAGCTCCACCGGGACTAGCGGCAACAATGAGCAGTTCTTC. The chain carries TRBV5-4 and TRBJ2-1; 11 positions agree with TRBD2. The germline V gene encodes CDR1 SGHNT and CDR2 YYREEE (reference sequence). The V and J ends lost 3 bases and 5 bases, in that order; junction bases with no gene match: 7. The CDR3 has 16 amino acids.

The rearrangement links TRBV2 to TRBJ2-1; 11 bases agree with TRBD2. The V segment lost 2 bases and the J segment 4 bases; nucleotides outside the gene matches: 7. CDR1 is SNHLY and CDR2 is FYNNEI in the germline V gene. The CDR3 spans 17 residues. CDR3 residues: CASSERRGTSGYNEQFF. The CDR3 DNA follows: TGTGCCAGCAGTGAAAGGCGCGGGACTAGCGGATACAATGAGCAGTTCTTC.

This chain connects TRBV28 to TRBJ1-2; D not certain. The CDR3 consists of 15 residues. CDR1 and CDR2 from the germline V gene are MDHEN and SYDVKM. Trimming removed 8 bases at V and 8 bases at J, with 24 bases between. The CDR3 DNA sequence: TGTGCCAGCTCTCCTCGGACGGAGTTATCGCGGGGCTACACCTTC. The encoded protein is CASSPRTELSRGYTF.

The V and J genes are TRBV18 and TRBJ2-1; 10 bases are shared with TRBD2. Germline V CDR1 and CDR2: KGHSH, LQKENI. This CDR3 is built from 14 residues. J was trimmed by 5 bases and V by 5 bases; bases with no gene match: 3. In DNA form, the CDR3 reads TGTGCCAGCTCAGGGACTAGCGCCCACAATGAGCAGTTCTTC. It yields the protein CASSGTSAHNEQFF.

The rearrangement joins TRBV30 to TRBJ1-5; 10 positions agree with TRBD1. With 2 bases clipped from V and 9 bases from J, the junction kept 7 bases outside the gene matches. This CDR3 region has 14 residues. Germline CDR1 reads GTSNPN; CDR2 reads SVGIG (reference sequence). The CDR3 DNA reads TGTGCCTGGAGTCTTGGACAGGGGGTGCGGCCCCAGCATTTT. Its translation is CAWSLGQGVRPQHF.

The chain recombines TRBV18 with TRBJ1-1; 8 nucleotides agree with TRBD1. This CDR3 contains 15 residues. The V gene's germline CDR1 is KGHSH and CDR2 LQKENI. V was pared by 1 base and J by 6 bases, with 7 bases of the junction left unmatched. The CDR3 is CASSPRGMGQAEAFF. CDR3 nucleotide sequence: TGTGCCAGCTCACCACGAGGTATGGGACAGGCTGAAGCTTTCTTT.

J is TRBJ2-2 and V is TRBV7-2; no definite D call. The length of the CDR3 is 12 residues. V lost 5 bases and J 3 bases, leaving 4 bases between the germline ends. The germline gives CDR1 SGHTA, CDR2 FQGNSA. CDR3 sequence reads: CASSRDTGELFF. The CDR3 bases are TGTGCCAGCAGCCGAGACACCGGGGAGCTGTTTTTT.

This CDR3 is CASSPNPQGEETQYF. Here the CDR3 DNA reads TGTGCCAGCAGCCCAAACCCCCAGGGGGAAGAGACCCAGTACTTC. The genes are TRBV9 and TRBJ2-5, with 7 nucleotides matching TRBD1. Germline lookup yields CDR1 SGDLS and CDR2 YYNGEE. Trimming at V came to 4 bases and at J to 3 bases, leaving 9 bases not matched to a gene. The CDR3 length is 15 residues.

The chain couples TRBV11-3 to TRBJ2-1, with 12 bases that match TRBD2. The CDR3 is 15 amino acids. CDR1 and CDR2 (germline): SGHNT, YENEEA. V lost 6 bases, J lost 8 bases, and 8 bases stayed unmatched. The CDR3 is CASRRLAGVGHEQFF. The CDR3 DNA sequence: TGTGCCAGCAGACGACTAGCGGGAGTGGGTCATGAGCAGTTCTTC.

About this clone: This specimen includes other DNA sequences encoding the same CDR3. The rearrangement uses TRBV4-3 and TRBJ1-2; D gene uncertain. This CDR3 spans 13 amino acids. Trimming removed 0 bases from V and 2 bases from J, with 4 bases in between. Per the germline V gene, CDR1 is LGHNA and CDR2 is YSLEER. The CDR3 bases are TGCGCCAGCAGCCAAGACCGGAACTATGGCTACACCTTC. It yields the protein CASSQDRNYGYTF.

The chain's CDR3 is CASSGGSSYNSPLHF. DNA of the CDR3: TGTGCCAGCAGTGGGGGGAGCTCCTATAATTCACCCCTCCACTTT. J is TRBJ1-6 and V is TRBV6-1; weak D call: TRBD1 (5 bases). Germline lookup yields CDR1 MNHNS and CDR2 SASEGT. V lost 4 bases and J 0 bases, leaving 7 bases between the germline ends. The CDR3 is made up of 15 amino acids.

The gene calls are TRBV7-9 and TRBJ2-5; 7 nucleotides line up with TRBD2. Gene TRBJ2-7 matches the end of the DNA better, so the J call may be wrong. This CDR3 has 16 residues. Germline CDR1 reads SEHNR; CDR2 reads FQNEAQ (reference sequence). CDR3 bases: TGTGCCAGCAGCCCTTGGGGGGAGGGCGAGACCTACGAGCAGTACTTC. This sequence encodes CASSPWGEGETYEQYF.

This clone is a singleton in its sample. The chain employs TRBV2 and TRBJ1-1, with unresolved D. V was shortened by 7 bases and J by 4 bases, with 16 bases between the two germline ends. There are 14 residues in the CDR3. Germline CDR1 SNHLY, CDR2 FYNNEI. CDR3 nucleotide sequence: TGTGCCAGCACCAGGACCGTCCCAACCACTGAAGCTTTCTTT. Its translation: CASTRTVPTTEAFF.

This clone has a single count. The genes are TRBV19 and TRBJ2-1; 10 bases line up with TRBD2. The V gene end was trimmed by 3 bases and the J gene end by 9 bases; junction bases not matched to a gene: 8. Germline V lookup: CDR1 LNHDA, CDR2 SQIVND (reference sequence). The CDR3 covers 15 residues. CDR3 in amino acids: CASSISASGSPEQFF. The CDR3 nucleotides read TGTGCCAGTAGTATTTCGGCTAGCGGGAGCCCTGAGCAGTTCTTC.

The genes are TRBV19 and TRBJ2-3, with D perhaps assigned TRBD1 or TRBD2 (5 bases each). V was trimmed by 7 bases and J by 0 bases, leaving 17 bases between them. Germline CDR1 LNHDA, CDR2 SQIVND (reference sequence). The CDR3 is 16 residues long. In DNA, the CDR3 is TGTGCCAGTACTAGGGCCGGGACCCTAAGCACAGATACGCAGTATTTT. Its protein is CASTRAGTLSTDTQYF.

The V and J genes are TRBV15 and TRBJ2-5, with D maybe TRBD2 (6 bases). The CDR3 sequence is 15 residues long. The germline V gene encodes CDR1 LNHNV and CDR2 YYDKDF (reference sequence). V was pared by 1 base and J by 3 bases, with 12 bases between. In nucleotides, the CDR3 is TGTGCCACCAGCAGAGCGGATTCGGGGGAAGAGACCCAGTACTTC. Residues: CATSRADSGEETQYF.

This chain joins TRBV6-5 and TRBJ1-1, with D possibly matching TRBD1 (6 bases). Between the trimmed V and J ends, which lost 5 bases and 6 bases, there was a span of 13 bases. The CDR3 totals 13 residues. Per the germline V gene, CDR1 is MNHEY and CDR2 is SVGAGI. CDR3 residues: CASSTRDIAEAFF. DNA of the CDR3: TGTGCCAGCAGTACCCGGGACATTGCTGAAGCTTTCTTT.